This T cell receptor (beta chain) was found in a study of T cells in Graves' hyperthyroidism and ophthalmopathy. This clonotype was recorded at least ten times. RNA transcripts were the template for amplifying TCR beta CDR3 regions. HTBI primers were employed in a first-round RT-PCR of the TCR CDR3. One entry per CDR3 protein results from TCRdb running MiXCR on the multiplex PCR reads. This sample yields a few hundred thousand distinct CDR3 sequences, of which approximately 15% are seen a single time; 20% belongs to the top ten. Germline loops: CDR1 LGHDT, CDR2 YNNKEL (reference sequence). The CDR3 sequence is 13 residues long. V was pared by 5 bases and J by 3 bases, with 8 bases between.

The clonotype originates from a young man with Graves' hyperthyroidism that later progressed to Graves' ophthalmopathy. V usage is TRBV3-1 and J usage is TRBJ2-1, with D maybe TRBD2 (6 bases). Sequencing was performed on blood. Written as DNA, the CDR3 is TGTGCCAGCAGCTCCGGGGGCTACAATGAGCAGTTCTTC. It translates to CASSSGGYNEQFF.